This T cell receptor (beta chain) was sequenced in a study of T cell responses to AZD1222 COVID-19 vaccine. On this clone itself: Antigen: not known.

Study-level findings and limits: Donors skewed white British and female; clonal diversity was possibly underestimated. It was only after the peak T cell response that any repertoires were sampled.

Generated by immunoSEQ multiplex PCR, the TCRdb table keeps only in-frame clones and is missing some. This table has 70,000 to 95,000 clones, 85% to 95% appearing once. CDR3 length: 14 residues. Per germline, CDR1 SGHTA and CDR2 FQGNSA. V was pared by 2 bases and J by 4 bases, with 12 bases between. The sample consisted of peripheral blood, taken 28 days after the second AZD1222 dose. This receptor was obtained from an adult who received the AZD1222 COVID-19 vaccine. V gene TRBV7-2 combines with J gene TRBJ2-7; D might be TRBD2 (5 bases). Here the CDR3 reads CASSLYIEGYEQYF. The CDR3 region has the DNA TGTGCCAGCAGCTTATACATTGAGGGATACGAGCAGTACTTC.